The text below deals with one T cell receptor beta chain. Its antigen remains undetermined. Per-base quality was not reported, and no clone a single base away is much larger than it. The data were taken from a study of control samples from healthy donors and cancer patients (dated by TCRdb to the early 2020s). The protocol used for the library was the immunoSEQ multiplex PCR assay. TCRdb provides this immuneACCESS table in a form limited to in-frame rearrangements. Some clones are lacking; in checked studies, under half of them reflect an unresolved V gene, and why the rest are absent is not known. A total of about 100,000 clones appear in this sample, roughly 87% of them only once. Together, the top ten hold 15% to 20% of the sample. The specimen was blood. The receptor was isolated from a woman between 50 and 59 years old in good health.

The CDR3 amino acid sequence is: CASSLVRTANNEQFF. The nucleotide sequence reads TGCGCCAGCAGCTTGGTAAGGACAGCGAACAATGAGCAGTTCTTC. The chain is assembled from TRBV5-1 and TRBJ2-1; TRBD1 might be the D gene, on 6 matching bases. V is clipped by 0 bases and J by 5 bases, and the sequence between their germline boundaries is 12 bases long. The CDR3 runs 15 residues from the cysteine to the phenylalanine. Here the CDR3 DNA is all that survives: 45 bases in frame from base 1. From the germline V gene, CDR1 is SGHRS and CDR2 is YFSETQ.